This TCR beta chain was recovered during a study of vaccination effects on CD4 cells after COVID-19. Study findings and constraints: After vaccination, spike-reactive clones in convalescents were mostly new vaccine-induced clones. There was marked clonal contraction among infection- and vaccine-induced clones late after vaccination.

The method was immunoSEQ multiplex PCR; TCRdb's version includes in-frame clones alone and lacks a portion of them. The top ten clones hold just under 30% of a sample with about 45,000 clones, approximately 72% of them seen once. Under the ViraFEST assay, PBMC were stimulated with viral peptide pools so that antigen-specific CD4+ T cells expanded. Sequencing was performed afterwards. Once cultured for approximately 10 days, the cells underwent separation to obtain CD4+ T cells. Infection dated between March and December 2020, before the Alpha, Beta and Delta variants reached the United States. Half the medium was replaced with IL-2 medium on days 3 and 7. Regarding this clone: Antigen unknown.

The origin of this receptor is a human donor who had a prior SARS-CoV-2 infection. The material was CD4+ T cells from PBMCs cultured with a peptide pool, obtained before COVID-19 vaccination.

The CDR3 coding sequence is TGTGCCAGCAGCCTTGGTGGGACAGGGGTCGAGCAGTACTTC. It is translated as CASSLGGTGVEQYF. The chain has TRBV5-6 and TRBJ2-7, with 10 positions matching TRBD1. V lost 4 bases, J lost 6 bases, and 7 bases stayed unmatched. Germline CDR1 SGHDT, CDR2 YYEEEE. The CDR3 length is 14 residues.